A single sample gave rise to the 27 T cell receptor beta chains below, sequenced in a study of blood T cell repertoires in COVID-19. Clones were sequenced by immunoSEQ multiplex PCR, and TCRdb holds only the in-frame ones, with some missing. The sample has more than 25,000 clones, 87% seen once. Sequenced input: peripheral blood. These receptors were obtained from a man aged 55 to 70 with active COVID-19.

The rearrangement links TRBV6-5 to TRBJ1-6; perhaps TRBD1 as D (6 bases). Germline CDR1 and CDR2: MNHEY and SVGAGI. This CDR3 comprises 13 residues. V was pared by 6 bases and J by 5 bases, with 8 bases between. The CDR3 protein is CASRDRDNSPLHF. The CDR3 DNA sequence: TGTGCCAGCAGGGACAGAGATAATTCACCCCTCCACTTT.

This clone has just a few counts. CDR3 sequence (DNA): TGTGCCAGCAGTGAACGGGGCGGGGCCCAGCATTTT. Translating it yields CASSERGGAQHF. This sequence joins TRBV6-1 and TRBJ1-5; maybe TRBD1 (5 bases). The CDR3 consists of 12 residues. V shed 2 bases and J shed 11 bases, with 10 bases lying between them. Germline CDR1 and CDR2: MNHNS and SASEGT.

The chain is built from TRBV18 and TRBJ2-1, with 9 bases aligning to TRBD1. The germline CDR1 and CDR2 sequences are KGHSH and LQKENI. V shed 1 base and J 12 bases; nucleotides not matched to a gene: 10. CDR3 size: 15 residues. CDR3 amino acids: CASSPRTGADQGQFF. DNA of the CDR3: TGTGCCAGCTCACCACGGACAGGGGCCGACCAGGGGCAGTTCTTC.

The gene calls are TRBV3-1 (or the pseudogene TRBV3-2) and TRBJ2-1; D remains unclear. The V and J ends lost 1 base and 5 bases respectively, with 18 bases between them. The CDR3 runs 17 residues. Germline V lookup: CDR1 LGHDT, CDR2 YNNKEL (reference sequence). CDR3 in DNA: TGTGCCAGCAGCCAAGTCCCTACCTATTTTCCTAACAATGAGCAGTTCTTC. Translation gives CASSQVPTYFPNNEQFF.

The rearrangement joins TRBV12-3 or TRBV12-4 to TRBJ1-1; the D gene is possibly TRBD1 (6 bases). Trimming took 6 bases from V and 8 from J, leaving 10 bases between them. This CDR3 spans 11 amino acids. CDR3 nucleotides: TGTGCCAGCAGCCACGGGACAGAAGCTTTCTTT. It translates to CASSHGTEAFF.

The chain links TRBV12-3 or TRBV12-4 to TRBJ2-7; possibly TRBD2 for D (7 bases). The CDR3 contains 12 residues. V shed 3 bases and J shed 8 bases, with 11 bases lying between them. The CDR3 DNA reads as TGTGCCAGCAGTTTTGGGGGGGCCAAGCAGTACTTC. Translating it yields CASSFGGAKQYF.

V gene TRBV6-2 or TRBV6-3 combines with J gene TRBJ1-1; D not certain. This CDR3 is built from 14 residues. V was pared by 5 bases and J by 9 bases, with 19 bases between. From germline, CDR1 is MNHEY and CDR2 SVGEGT. This CDR3 reads CASSLTSGRPQAFF. The CDR3 DNA follows: TGTGCCAGCAGTCTTACTTCCGGGAGGCCTCAAGCTTTCTTT.

The chain joins TRBV7-8 to TRBJ2-3, with D perhaps TRBD2 (7 bases). The CDR3 runs to 16 residues. The ends were cut back, 5 bases at V and 3 bases at J, with 18 bases in the middle. Germline lookup yields CDR1 SGHVS and CDR2 FQNEAQ. The DNA for the CDR3 is TGTGCCAGCAGCCTCGGGTCGGGGGGCGGTACAGATACGCAGTATTTT. Its translation: CASSLGSGGGTDTQYF.

The sample holds one count of this clone. CDR3: CASTNRAYGYTF. The CDR3, as DNA: TGTGCCAGTACTAACAGGGCCTATGGCTACACCTTC. This sequence joins TRBV19 and TRBJ1-2; maybe TRBD1 (6 bases). The germline CDR1 and CDR2 sequences are LNHDA and SQIVND (reference sequence). V lost 7 bases and J 4 bases, leaving 10 bases between the germline ends. CDR3 length equals 12 residues. The complete variable domain, with remaining parts taken from reference TRBV19 and TRBJ1-2, reads DGGITQSPKYLFRKEGQNVTLSCEQNLNHDAMYWYRQDPGQGLRLIYYSQIVNDFQKGDIAEGYSVSREKKESFPLTVTSAQKNPTAFYLCASTNRAYGYTFGSGTRLTVV.

The V gene is TRBV19, the J gene TRBJ1-1; TRBD1 agrees at 8 bases. The CDR3 has 14 amino acids. Germline V gene sequence: CDR1 LNHDA, CDR2 SQIVND (reference sequence). V dropped 8 bases and J dropped 1; count of bases not matched to a gene: 6. CDR3 loop: CASRTGLTNTEAFF. CDR3 in DNA: TGTGCCAGTCGGACAGGGCTTACGAACACTGAAGCTTTCTTT.

This clone turned up a few times. The chain carries TRBV28 and TRBJ2-3; perhaps TRBD1 as D (6 bases). Germline V gene lookup returns CDR1 MDHEN and CDR2 SYDVKM. The length of the CDR3 is 14 residues. V was clipped by 4 bases and J by 1 base, with 9 bases between them. Here the CDR3 reads CASSWSGGTDTQYF. The DNA for the CDR3 is TGTGCCAGCAGTTGGTCAGGGGGCACAGATACGCAGTATTTT.

The rearrangement links TRBV6-6 to TRBJ2-7, with D hard to call. CDR3 length equals 14 residues. Trimming pared 6 bases from V and 3 bases from J, leaving 15 bases between. The germline CDR1 and CDR2 sequences are MNHNY and SVGAGI (reference sequence). The CDR3, as DNA: TGTGCCAGCAGCCCCTACAGTGAACTCTACGAGCAGTACTTC. Amino acid sequence: CASSPYSELYEQYF.

This clone was observed a single time. The V and J genes are TRBV5-1 and TRBJ1-3, with 7 bases matching TRBD1. The V segment lost 4 bases and the J segment 4 bases; nucleotides outside the gene matches: 5. There are 14 residues in the CDR3. Germline V gene sequence: CDR1 SGHRS, CDR2 YFSETQ. CDR3 loop: CASSEGARGNTIYF. The CDR3 region has the DNA TGCGCCAGCAGCGAGGGGGCAAGAGGAAACACCATATATTTT.

The chain combines TRBV14 with TRBJ2-1, with TRBD1 as a possible D gene (7 bases). The V and J ends lost 1 base and 5 bases respectively, with 18 bases between them. This CDR3 contains 17 residues. Germline CDR1 reads SGHDN; CDR2 reads FVKESK. The CDR3, as DNA: TGTGCCAGCAGCCAAGTGAAATTGGACAGGAGGGACAATGAGCAGTTCTTC. It is translated as CASSQVKLDRRDNEQFF.

This sequence joins TRBV18 and TRBJ1-5; 10 bases match TRBD1. This CDR3 has 17 residues. Per germline, CDR1 KGHSH and CDR2 LQKENI. J was trimmed by 6 bases and V by 2 bases; bases with no gene match: 10. The DNA of the CDR3 is TGTGCCAGCTCACCATCGGAGACAGGGGGCGTAGGTCAGCCCCAGCATTTT. Protein product: CASSPSETGGVGQPQHF.

This chain links TRBV19 with TRBJ1-1; possible D gene TRBD1, 6 bases. V was cut by 5 bases and J by 1 base, with 14 bases left in between. The germline gives CDR1 LNHDA, CDR2 SQIVND (reference sequence). The CDR3 contains 15 residues. CDR3 loop: CASSVQGRWNTEAFF. The CDR3 nucleotides are TGTGCCAGTAGTGTACAGGGTCGGTGGAACACTGAAGCTTTCTTT.

V usage is TRBV11-2 and J usage is TRBJ1-3, with D perhaps TRBD1 (6 bases). The CDR3 extends over 15 amino acids. CDR1 and CDR2 from the germline V gene are SGHAT and FQNNGV. Trimming pared 2 bases from V and 2 bases from J, leaving 10 bases between. The CDR3 DNA follows: TGTGCCAGCAGCTTACAATACAGGGCTGGAAACACCATATATTTT. Encoded protein: CASSLQYRAGNTIYF.

This clone has a single count. The rearrangement joins TRBV27 to TRBJ2-7; TRBD1 matches 11 bases. CDR1 is MNHEY, CDR2 SMNVEV, per germline (reference sequence). The CDR3 runs to 18 residues. V gave up 6 bases and J gave up 2 bases; unmatched junction bases: 15. The CDR3 DNA follows: TGTGCCAGCAGCAGGCCGCGGAACACGGGACAGGGGGCCTACGAGCAGTACTTC. It specifies CASSRPRNTGQGAYEQYF.

As for this clone: Its ends do not fully match the called genes, so a read error is possible. The chain carries TRBV14 and TRBJ1-2, with D maybe TRBD1 (5 bases). The CDR3 extends over 14 amino acids. Germline values: CDR1 SGHDN, CDR2 FVKESK. The CDR3 here is CASNQEGHSYGYTF. For the CDR3, the DNA is TGTGCCAGCAACCAAGAGGGGCATTCCTATGGCTACACCTTC.

The rearrangement uses TRBV28 and TRBJ2-7; D is possibly TRBD2 (7 bases). Trimming removed 7 bases from V and 2 bases from J, with 27 bases in between. Germline CDR1 reads MDHEN; CDR2 reads SYDVKM. The CDR3 runs to 18 residues. In DNA, the CDR3 is TGTGCCAGCATCCCAGCGTCTGACTCGGGGGGCAGACCCTACGAGCAGTACTTC. It translates to CASIPASDSGGRPYEQYF.

The chain is built from TRBV30 and TRBJ2-5; 13 positions match TRBD2. Germline-derived CDR1 and CDR2 are GTSNPN and SVGIG (reference sequence). The trim removed 1 base at V and 4 bases at J, leaving 0 bases unmatched. There are 14 residues in the CDR3. CDR3 sequence (DNA): TGTGCCTGGAGTGGGACTAGCGGGGGAGAGACCCAGTACTTC. Its protein product is CAWSGTSGGETQYF.

This chain uses TRBV5-1 with TRBJ2-5; 9 positions match TRBD1. Trimming took 4 bases from V and 5 from J; bases not matched to a gene: 9. The CDR3 has 15 residues. Germline V gene lookup returns CDR1 SGHRS and CDR2 YFSETQ. Here the CDR3 reads CASSEGTGYSETQYF. The DNA of the CDR3 is TGCGCCAGCAGCGAAGGGACAGGGTATTCGGAGACCCAGTACTTC.

The chain is built from TRBV7-3 and TRBJ2-2; D call uncertain. This CDR3 contains 15 residues. V was cut by 2 bases and J by 2 bases, with 9 bases left in between. CDR1 and CDR2 (germline): SGHTA, FQGTGA. The CDR3 bases are TGTGCCAGCAGCTTAGTACAGAAAAACACCGGGGAGCTGTTTTTT. Amino acid sequence: CASSLVQKNTGELFF.

The chain has TRBV6-6 and TRBJ2-3; D is possibly TRBD1 (6 bases). The CDR3 runs 15 residues. CDR1 and CDR2 from the germline V gene are MNHNY and SVGAGI (reference sequence). Deletions cut 6 bases from V and 0 bases from J, with 13 bases between. CDR3: CASSRRGQSTDTQYF. CDR3 nucleotides: TGTGCCAGCAGCCGACGTGGACAGAGCACAGATACGCAGTATTTT.

V gene TRBV6-5 combines with J gene TRBJ2-3; D possibly corresponds to TRBD2 (5 bases). V was shortened by 8 bases and J by 1 base, with 13 bases between the two germline ends. The CDR3 contains 14 residues. In germline, CDR1 is MNHEY, CDR2 SVGAGI. The CDR3 is CASVPPGGTDTQYF. CDR3 DNA: TGTGCCAGCGTTCCCCCCGGGGGCACAGATACGCAGTATTTT.

This chain connects TRBV9 to TRBJ1-4; tentative D call: TRBD1 (5 bases). The germline gives CDR1 SGDLS, CDR2 YYNGEE. CDR3 length: 14 amino acids. Trimming stripped 4 bases from V and 3 bases from J, with 10 bases between. The DNA for the CDR3 is TGTGCCAGCAGCAATGGGGCCTCTAATGAAAAACTGTTTTTT. As protein: CASSNGASNEKLFF.

The rearrangement uses TRBV6-5 and TRBJ2-4; D is unresolved. This CDR3 is built from 15 residues. V dropped 0 bases and J dropped 8 bases, with 14 bases sitting between them. Looked up from germline, CDR1 is MNHEY and CDR2 is SVGAGI. CDR3 bases: TGTGCCAGCAGTTACTCGTCCCTAGTAACGGACATTCAGTACTTC. This encodes CASSYSSLVTDIQYF.